This entry concerns a single T cell receptor beta chain. Its target is unknown. Sequencing used immunoSEQ multiplex PCR; TCRdb keeps in-frame clones, though not all of them. The data contain over 100,000 clones, 70% to 90% of them seen just once; the ten biggest clones take up roughly 8.4%. This sample was taken from a study of T cell responses to AZD1222 COVID-19 vaccine. The germline V gene encodes CDR1 SGHRS and CDR2 YFSETQ. The CDR3 is made up of 13 amino acids. V dropped 4 bases and J dropped 10 bases, with 15 bases sitting between them. General study findings and limits: Females outnumbered males among donors, who were mostly white British; clonal diversity was possibly underestimated.

The material was peripheral blood, obtained on day 0 of AZD1222 vaccination. The clonotype was recovered from an adult in good health. The chain links TRBV5-1 to TRBJ2-1; D gene uncertain. The CDR3 nucleotides read TGCGCCAGCAGCCCGACGACACAATGGGAGCAGTTCTTC. Translation gives CASSPTTQWEQFF.